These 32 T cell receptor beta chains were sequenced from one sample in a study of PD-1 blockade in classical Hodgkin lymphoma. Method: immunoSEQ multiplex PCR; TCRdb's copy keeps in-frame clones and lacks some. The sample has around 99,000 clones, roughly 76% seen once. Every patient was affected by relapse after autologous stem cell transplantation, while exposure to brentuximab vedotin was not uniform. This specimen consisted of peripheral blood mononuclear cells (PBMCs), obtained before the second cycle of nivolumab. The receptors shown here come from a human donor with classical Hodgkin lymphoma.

CDR3 in DNA: TGCGCCAGCAGCCAATTCTACCGGGACATGGGCGTGGGTGAGCAGTACTTC. Translated: CASSQFYRDMGVGEQYF. The chain carries TRBV4-3 and TRBJ2-7, with D possibly TRBD1 on 6 matching bases. Trimming left V 2 bases short and J 7 bases short, with 24 bases between. The CDR3 sequence is 17 residues long. Per the germline V gene, CDR1 is LGHNA and CDR2 is YSLEER.

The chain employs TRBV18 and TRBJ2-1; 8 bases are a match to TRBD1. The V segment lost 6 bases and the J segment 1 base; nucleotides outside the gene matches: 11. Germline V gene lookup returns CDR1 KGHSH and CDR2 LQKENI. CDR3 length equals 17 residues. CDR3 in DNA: TGTGCCAGCTCGCAGAGAGGACAGGGAAGATCCTACAATGAGCAGTTCTTC. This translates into CASSQRGQGRSYNEQFF.

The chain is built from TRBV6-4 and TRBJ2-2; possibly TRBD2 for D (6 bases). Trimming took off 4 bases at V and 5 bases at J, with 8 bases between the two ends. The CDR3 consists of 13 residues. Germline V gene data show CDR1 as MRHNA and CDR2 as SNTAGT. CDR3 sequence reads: CASSAGETGELFF. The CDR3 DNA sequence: TGTGCCAGCAGTGCGGGAGAAACCGGGGAGCTGTTTTTT.

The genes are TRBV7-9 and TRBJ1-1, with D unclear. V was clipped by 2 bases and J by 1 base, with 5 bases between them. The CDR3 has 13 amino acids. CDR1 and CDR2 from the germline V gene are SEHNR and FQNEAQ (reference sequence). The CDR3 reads CASSLQPNTEAFF. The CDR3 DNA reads TGTGCCAGCAGCTTACAGCCGAACACTGAAGCTTTCTTT.

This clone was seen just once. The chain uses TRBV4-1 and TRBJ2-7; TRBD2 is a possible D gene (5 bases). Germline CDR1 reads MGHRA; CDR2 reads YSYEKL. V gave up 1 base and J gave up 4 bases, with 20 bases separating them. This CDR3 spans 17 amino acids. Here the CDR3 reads CASSQGVSSPEVYEQYF. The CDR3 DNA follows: TGCGCCAGCAGCCAAGGGGTGTCTAGCCCTGAGGTGTACGAGCAGTACTTC.

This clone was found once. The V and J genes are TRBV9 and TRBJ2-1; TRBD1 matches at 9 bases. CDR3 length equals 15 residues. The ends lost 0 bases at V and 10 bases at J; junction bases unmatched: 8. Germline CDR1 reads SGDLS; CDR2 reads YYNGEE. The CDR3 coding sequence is TGTGCCAGCAGCGTAGTAGGACAGGGGTCGGAGGAGCAGTTCTTC. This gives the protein CASSVVGQGSEEQFF.

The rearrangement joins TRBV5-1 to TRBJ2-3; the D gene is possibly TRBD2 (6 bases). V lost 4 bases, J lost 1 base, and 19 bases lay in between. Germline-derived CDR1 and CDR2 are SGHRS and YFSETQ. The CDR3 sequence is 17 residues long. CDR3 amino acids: CASSKLARGVGTDTQYF. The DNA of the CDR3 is TGCGCCAGCAGCAAGCTAGCGCGAGGGGTTGGCACAGATACGCAGTATTTT.

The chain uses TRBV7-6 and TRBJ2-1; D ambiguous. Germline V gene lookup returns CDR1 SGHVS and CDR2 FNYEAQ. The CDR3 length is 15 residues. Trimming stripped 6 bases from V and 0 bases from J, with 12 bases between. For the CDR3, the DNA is TGTGCCAGCAGTCCTACACCGAGCTCCTACAATGAGCAGTTCTTC. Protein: CASSPTPSSYNEQFF.

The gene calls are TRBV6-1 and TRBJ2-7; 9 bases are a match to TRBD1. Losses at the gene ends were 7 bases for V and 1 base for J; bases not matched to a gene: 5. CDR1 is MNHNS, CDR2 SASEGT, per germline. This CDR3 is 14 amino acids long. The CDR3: CASNTGGASYEQYF. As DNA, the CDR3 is TGTGCCAGCAACACAGGGGGCGCTTCCTACGAGCAGTACTTC.

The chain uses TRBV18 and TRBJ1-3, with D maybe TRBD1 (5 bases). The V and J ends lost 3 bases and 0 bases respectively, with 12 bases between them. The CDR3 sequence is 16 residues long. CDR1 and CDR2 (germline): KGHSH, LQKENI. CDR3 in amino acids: CASSPSRQFSGNTIYF. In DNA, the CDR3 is TGTGCCAGCTCACCCAGCAGACAGTTCTCTGGAAACACCATATATTTT.

CDR3 in DNA: TGTGCCAGCAGCTTAACGCCGTTCACCGGGGAGCTGTTTTTT. Encoded protein: CASSLTPFTGELFF. The V gene is TRBV11-3, the J gene TRBJ2-2; D is unclear. V was cut by 2 bases and J by 4 bases, with 8 bases left in between. From germline, CDR1 is SGHNT and CDR2 YENEEA. The CDR3 is made up of 14 amino acids.

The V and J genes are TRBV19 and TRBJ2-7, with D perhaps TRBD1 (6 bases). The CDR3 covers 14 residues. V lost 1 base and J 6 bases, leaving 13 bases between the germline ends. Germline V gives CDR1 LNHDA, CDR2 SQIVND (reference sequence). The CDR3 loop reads CASSIAGTPSEQYF. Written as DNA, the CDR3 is TGTGCCAGTAGTATAGCCGGGACACCGTCCGAGCAGTACTTC.

DNA for the CDR3: TGTGCCAGCAGCCCCCGATCGGGGACTTGGGAGACCCAGTACTTC. As protein: CASSPRSGTWETQYF. The rearrangement joins TRBV9 to TRBJ2-5; D possibly corresponds to TRBD2 (6 bases). V was trimmed by 4 bases and J by 5 bases, leaving 18 bases between them. CDR3 length: 15 amino acids. Germline V gene lookup returns CDR1 SGDLS and CDR2 YYNGEE.

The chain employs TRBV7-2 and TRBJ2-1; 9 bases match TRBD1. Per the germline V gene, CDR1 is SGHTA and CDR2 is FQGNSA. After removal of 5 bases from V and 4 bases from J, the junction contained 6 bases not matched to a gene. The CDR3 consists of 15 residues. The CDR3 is CASSLGTGLYNEQFF. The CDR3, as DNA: TGTGCCAGCAGCCTGGGGACAGGGCTTTACAATGAGCAGTTCTTC.

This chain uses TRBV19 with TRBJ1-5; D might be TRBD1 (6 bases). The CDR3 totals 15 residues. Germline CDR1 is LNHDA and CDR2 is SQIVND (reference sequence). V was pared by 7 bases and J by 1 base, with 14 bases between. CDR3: CASMGGALSNQPQHF. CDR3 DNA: TGTGCCAGTATGGGGGGGGCCTTGAGCAATCAGCCCCAGCATTTT.

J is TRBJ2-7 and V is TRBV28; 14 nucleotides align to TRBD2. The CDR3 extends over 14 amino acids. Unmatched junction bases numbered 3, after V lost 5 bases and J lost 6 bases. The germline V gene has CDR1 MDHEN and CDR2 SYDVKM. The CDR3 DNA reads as TGTGCCAGCAGTACGGGACTAGCGGGAGTCGAGCAGTACTTC. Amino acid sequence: CASSTGLAGVEQYF.

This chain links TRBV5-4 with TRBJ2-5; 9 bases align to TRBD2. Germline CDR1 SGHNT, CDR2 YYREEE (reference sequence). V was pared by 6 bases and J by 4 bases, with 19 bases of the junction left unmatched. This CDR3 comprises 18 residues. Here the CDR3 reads CASTPAPSVSGGGETQYF. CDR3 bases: TGTGCCAGCACCCCCGCCCCCAGCGTTAGCGGGGGAGGAGAGACCCAGTACTTC.

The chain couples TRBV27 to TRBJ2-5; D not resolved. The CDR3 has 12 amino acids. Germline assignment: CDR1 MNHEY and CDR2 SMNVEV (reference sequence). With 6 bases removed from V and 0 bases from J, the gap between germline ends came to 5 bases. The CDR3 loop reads CASRRNQETQYF. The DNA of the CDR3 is TGTGCCAGCAGGCGGAACCAAGAGACCCAGTACTTC.

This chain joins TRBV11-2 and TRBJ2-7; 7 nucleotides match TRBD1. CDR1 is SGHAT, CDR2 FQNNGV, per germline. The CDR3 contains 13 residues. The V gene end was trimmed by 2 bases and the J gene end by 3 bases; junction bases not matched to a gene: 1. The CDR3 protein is CASSLRQGYEQYF. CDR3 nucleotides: TGTGCCAGCAGCTTAAGACAGGGCTACGAGCAGTACTTC.

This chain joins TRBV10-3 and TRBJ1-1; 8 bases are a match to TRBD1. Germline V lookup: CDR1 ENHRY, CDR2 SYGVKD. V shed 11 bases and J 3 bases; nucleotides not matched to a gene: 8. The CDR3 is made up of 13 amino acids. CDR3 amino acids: CASLGQADTEAFF. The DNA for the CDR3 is TGTGCCTCACTGGGACAGGCCGACACTGAAGCTTTCTTT.

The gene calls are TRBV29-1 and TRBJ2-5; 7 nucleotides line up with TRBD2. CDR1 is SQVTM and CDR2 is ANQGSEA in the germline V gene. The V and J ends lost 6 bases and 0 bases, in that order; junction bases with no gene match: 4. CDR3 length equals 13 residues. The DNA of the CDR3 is TGCAGCGTCGTGGGAGGGTACCAAGAGACCCAGTACTTC. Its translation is CSVVGGYQETQYF. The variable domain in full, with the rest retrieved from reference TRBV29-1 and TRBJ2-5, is SAVISQKPSRDICQRGTSLTIQCQVDSQVTMMFWYRQQPGQSLTLIATANQGSEATYESGFVIDKFPISRPNLTFSTLTVSNMSPEDSSIYLCSVVGGYQETQYFGPGTRLLVL.

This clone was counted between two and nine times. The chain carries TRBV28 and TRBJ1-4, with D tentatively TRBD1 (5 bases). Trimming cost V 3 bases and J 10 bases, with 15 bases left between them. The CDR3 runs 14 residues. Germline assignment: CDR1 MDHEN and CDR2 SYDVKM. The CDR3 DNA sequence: TGTGCCAGCAGTTTTGGGGGGGTAGCGGGAAAACTGTTTTTT. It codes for CASSFGGVAGKLFF.

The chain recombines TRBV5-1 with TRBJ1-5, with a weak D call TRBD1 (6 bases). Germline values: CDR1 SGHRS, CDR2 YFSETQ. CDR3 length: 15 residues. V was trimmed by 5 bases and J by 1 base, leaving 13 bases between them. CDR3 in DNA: TGCGCCAGCAGACCGGGGGGGGCGAGCAATCAGCCCCAGCATTTT. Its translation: CASRPGGASNQPQHF.

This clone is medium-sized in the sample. The CDR3 loop is CASSWVGQETQYF. DNA for the CDR3: TGTGCCAGCAGCTGGGTGGGCCAAGAGACCCAGTACTTC. The genes are TRBV2 and TRBJ2-5; D is unresolved. The CDR3 extends over 13 amino acids. Germline V gene lookup returns CDR1 SNHLY and CDR2 FYNNEI. The germline V and J ends were trimmed by 6 bases and 1 base, with 9 bases remaining between them.

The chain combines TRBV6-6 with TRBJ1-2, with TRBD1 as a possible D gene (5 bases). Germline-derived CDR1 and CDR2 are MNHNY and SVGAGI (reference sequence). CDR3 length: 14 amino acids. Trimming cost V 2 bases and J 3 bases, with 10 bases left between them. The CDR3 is CASSYGQMDYGYTF. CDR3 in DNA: TGTGCCAGCAGTTACGGACAAATGGACTATGGCTACACCTTC.

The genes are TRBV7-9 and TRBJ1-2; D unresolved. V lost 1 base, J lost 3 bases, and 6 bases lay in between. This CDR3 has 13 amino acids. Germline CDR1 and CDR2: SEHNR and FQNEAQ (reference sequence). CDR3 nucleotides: TGTGCCAGCAGCTTAGGTGAGGACTATGGCTACACCTTC. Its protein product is CASSLGEDYGYTF. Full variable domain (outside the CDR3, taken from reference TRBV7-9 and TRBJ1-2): DTGVSQNPRHKITKRGQNVTFRCDPISEHNRLYWYRQTLGQGPEFLTYFQNEAQLEKSRLLSDRFSAERPKGSFSTLEIQRTEQGDSAMYLCASSLGEDYGYTFGSGTRLTVV.

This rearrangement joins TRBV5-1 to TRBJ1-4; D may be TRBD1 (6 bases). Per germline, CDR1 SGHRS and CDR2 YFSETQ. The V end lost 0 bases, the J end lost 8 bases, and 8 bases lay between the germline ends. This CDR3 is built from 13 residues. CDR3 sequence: CASSLGGQEKLFF. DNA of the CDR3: TGCGCCAGCAGCTTGGGGGGGCAAGAAAAACTGTTTTTT. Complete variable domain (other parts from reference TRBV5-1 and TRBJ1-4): KAGVTQTPRYLIKTRGQQVTLSCSPISGHRSVSWYQQTPGQGLQFLFEYFSETQRNKGNFPGRFSGRQFSNSRSEMNVSTLELGDSALYLCASSLGGQEKLFFGSGTQLSVL.

Here the CDR3 DNA reads TGTGCCAGCCGCAGGACTAGCGGGAGTTCCAATGAGCAGTTCTTC. This sequence encodes CASRRTSGSSNEQFF. The chain has TRBV6-4 and TRBJ2-1, with 13 bases that match TRBD2. Germline CDR1 is MRHNA and CDR2 is SNTAGT. This CDR3 has 15 amino acids. J was trimmed by 6 bases and V by 8 bases; bases with no gene match: 7.

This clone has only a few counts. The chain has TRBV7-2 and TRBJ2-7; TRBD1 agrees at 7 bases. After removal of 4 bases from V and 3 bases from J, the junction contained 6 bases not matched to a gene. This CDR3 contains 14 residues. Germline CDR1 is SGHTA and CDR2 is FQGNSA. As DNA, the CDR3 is TGTGCCAGCAGCTCTCAACAGGGGCTCTACGAGCAGTACTTC. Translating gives CASSSQQGLYEQYF. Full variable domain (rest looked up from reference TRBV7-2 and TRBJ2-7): GAGVSQSPSNKVTEKGKDVELRCDPISGHTALYWYRQSLGQGLEFLIYFQGNSAPDKSGLPSDRFSAERTGGSVSTLTIQRTQQEDSAVYLCASSSQQGLYEQYFGPGTRLTVT.

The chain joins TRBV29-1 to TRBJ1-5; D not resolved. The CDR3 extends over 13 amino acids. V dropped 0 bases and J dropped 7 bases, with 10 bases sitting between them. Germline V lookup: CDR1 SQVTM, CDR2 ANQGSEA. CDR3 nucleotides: TGCAGCGTTGAAGAGAGGGTAGGACAGCCCCAGCATTTT. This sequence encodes CSVEERVGQPQHF.

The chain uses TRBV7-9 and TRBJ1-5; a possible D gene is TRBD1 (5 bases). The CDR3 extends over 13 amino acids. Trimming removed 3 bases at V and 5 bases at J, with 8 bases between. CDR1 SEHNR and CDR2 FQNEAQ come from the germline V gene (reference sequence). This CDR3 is CASSLTADQPQHF. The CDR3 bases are TGTGCCAGCAGCTTGACAGCAGATCAGCCCCAGCATTTT.

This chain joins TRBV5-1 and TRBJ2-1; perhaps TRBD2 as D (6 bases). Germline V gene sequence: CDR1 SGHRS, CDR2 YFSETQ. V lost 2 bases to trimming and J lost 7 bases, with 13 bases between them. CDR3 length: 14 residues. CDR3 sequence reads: CASSLGGMVNEQFF. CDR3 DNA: TGCGCCAGCAGCTTAGGCGGGATGGTGAATGAGCAGTTCTTC.